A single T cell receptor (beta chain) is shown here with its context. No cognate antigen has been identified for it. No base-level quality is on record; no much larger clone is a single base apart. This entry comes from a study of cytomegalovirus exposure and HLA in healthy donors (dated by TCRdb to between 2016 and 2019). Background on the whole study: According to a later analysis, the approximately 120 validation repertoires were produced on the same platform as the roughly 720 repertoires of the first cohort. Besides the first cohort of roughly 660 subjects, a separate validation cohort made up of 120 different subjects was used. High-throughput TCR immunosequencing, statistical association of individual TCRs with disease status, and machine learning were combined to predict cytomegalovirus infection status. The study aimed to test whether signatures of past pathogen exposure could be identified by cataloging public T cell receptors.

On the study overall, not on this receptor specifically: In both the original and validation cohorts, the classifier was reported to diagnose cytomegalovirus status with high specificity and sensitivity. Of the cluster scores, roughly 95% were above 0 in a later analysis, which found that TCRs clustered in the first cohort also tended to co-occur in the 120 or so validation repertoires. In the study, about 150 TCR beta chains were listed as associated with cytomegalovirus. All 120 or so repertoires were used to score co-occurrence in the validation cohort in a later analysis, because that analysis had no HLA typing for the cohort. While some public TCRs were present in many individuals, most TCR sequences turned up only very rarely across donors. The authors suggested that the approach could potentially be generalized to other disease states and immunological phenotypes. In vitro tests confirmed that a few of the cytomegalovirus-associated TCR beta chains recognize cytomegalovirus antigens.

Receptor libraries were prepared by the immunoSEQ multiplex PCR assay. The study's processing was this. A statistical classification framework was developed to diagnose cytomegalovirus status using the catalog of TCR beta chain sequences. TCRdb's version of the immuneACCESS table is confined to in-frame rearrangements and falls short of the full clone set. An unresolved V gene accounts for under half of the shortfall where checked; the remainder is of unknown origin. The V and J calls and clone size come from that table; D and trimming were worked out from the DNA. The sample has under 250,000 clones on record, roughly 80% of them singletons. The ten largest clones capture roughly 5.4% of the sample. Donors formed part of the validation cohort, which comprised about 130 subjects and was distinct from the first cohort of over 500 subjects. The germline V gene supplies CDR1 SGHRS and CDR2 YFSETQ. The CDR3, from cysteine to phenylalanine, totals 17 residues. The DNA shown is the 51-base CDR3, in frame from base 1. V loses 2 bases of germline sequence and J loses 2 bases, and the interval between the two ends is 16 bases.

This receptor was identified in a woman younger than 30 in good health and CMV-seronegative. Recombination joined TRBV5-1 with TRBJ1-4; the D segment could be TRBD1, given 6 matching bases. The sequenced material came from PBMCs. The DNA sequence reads TGCGCCAGCAGCTTAAGTACAGGGAGGGTCACTAATGAAAAACTGTTTTTT. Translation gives CASSLSTGRVTNEKLFF.